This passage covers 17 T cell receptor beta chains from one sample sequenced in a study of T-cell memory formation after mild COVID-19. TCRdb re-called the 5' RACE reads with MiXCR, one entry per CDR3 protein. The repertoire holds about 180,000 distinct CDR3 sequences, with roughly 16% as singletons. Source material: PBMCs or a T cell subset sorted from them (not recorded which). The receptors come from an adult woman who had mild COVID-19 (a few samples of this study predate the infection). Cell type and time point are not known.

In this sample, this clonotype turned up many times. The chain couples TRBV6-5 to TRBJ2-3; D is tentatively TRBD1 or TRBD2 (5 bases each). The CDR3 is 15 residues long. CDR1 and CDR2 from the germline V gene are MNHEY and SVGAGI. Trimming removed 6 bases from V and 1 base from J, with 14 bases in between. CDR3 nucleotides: TGTGCCAGCAGGATAGGGGAGTGGGGCACAGATACGCAGTATTTT. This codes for CASRIGEWGTDTQYF.

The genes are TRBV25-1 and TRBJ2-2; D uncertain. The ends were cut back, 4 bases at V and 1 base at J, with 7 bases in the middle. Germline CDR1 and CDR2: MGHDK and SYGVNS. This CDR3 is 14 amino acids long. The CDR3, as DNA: TGTGCCAGCAGTGTGTCGAGGAACACCGGGGAGCTGTTTTTT. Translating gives CASSVSRNTGELFF. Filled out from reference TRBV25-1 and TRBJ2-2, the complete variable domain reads EADIYQTPRYLVIGTGKKITLECSQTMGHDKMYWYQQDPGMELHLIHYSYGVNSTEKGDLSSESTVSRIRTEHFPLTLESARPSHTSQYLCASSVSRNTGELFFGEGSRLTVL.

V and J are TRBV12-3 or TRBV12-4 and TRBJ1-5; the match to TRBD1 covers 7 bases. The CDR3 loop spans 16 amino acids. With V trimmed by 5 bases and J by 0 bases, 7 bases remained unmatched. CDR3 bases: TGTGCCAGCAGTCCGGGACAGAGAAATAGCAATCAGCCCCAGCATTTT. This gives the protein CASSPGQRNSNQPQHF.

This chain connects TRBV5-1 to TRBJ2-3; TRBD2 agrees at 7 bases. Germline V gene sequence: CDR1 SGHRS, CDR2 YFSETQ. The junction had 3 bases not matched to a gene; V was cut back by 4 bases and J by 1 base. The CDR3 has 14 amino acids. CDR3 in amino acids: CASSPLAGTDTQYF. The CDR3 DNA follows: TGCGCCAGCAGCCCCCTAGCGGGCACAGATACGCAGTATTTT.

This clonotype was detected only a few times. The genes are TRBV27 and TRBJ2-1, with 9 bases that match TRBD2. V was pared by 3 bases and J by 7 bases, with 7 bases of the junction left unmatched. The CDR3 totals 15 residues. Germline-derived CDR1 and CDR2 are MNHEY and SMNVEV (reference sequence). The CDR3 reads CASSLAGGATNEQFF. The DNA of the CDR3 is TGTGCCAGCAGTTTGGCGGGAGGGGCGACGAATGAGCAGTTCTTC.

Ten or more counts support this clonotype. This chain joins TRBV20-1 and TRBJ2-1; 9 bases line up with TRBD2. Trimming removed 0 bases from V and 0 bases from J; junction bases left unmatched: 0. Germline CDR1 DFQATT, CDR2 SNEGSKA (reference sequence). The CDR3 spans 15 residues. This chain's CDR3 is CSAREAGGSYNEQFF. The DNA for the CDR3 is TGCAGTGCTAGAGAAGCGGGGGGCTCCTACAATGAGCAGTTCTTC.

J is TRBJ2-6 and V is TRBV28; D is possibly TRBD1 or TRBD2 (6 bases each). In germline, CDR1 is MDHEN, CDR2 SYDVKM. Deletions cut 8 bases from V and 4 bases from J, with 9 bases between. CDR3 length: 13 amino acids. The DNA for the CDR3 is TGTGCCAGCCGGGGGCCCGGGGCCAACGTCCTGACTTTC. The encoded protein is CASRGPGANVLTF.

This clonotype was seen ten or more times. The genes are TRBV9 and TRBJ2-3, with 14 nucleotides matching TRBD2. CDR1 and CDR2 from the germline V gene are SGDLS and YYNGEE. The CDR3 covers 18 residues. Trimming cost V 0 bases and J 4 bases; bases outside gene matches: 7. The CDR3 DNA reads TGTGCCAGCAGCGTAGCTTGGGGACTAGCGGGAGATGCAGATACGCAGTATTTT. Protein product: CASSVAWGLAGDADTQYF.

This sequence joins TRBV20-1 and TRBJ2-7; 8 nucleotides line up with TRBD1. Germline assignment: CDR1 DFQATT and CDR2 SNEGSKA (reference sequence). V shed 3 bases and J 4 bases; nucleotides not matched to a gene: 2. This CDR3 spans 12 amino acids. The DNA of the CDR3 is TGCAGTGCTAGGGACAGGGTGTACGAGCAGTACTTC. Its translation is CSARDRVYEQYF.

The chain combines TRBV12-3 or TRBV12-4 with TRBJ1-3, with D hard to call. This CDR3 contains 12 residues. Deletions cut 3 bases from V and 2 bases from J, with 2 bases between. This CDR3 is CASSFTGNTIYF. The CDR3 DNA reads TGTGCCAGCAGTTTCACTGGAAACACCATATATTTT.

The CDR3 sequence is CASSFSRSQQGYGYTF. The DNA for the CDR3 is TGCGCCAGCAGCTTTTCCCGAAGCCAGCAGGGCTACGGCTACACCTTC. The chain has TRBV5-1 and TRBJ1-2, with D possibly being TRBD1 (5 bases). The germline V gene encodes CDR1 SGHRS and CDR2 YFSETQ. This CDR3 has 16 residues. Trimming stripped 2 bases from V and 8 bases from J, with 22 bases between.

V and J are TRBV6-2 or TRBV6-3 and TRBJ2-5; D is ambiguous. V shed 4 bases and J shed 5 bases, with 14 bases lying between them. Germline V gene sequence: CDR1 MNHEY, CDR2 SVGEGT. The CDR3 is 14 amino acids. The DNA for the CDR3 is TGTGCCAGCAGTTCCTTCGGCCCGCCGGAGACCCAGTACTTC. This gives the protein CASSSFGPPETQYF.

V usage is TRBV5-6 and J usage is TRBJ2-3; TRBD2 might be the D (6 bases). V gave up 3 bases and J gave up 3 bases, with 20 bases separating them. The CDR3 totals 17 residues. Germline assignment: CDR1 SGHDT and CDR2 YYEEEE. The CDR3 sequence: CASSSGLTRIRTDTQYF. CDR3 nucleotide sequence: TGTGCCAGCAGCTCTGGACTAACCCGGATAAGGACAGATACGCAGTATTTT.

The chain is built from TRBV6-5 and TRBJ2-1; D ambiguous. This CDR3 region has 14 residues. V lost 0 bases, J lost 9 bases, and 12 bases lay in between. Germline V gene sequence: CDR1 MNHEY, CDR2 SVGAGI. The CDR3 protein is CASSYSGTGPEQFF. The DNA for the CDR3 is TGTGCCAGCAGTTACTCTGGTACCGGGCCTGAGCAGTTCTTC.

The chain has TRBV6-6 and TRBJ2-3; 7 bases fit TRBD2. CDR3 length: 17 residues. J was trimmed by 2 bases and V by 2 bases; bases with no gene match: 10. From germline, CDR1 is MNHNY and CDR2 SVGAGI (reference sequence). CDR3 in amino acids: CASSYPTGTTYTDTQYF. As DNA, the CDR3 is TGTGCCAGCAGTTACCCGACCGGGACTACGTACACAGATACGCAGTATTTT.

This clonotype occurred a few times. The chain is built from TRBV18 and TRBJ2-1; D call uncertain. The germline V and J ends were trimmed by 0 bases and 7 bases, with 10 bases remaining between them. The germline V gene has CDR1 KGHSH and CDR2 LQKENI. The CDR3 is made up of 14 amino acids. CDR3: CASSPPADWNEQFF. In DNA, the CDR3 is TGTGCCAGCTCACCACCCGCGGATTGGAATGAGCAGTTCTTC.

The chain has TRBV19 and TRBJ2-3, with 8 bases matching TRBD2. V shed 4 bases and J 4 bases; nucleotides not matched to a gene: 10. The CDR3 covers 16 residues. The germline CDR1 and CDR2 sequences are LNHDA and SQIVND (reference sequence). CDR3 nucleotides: TGTGCCAGTAGTACTCGAGCGGGAGCTTATGCAGATACGCAGTATTTT. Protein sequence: CASSTRAGAYADTQYF.